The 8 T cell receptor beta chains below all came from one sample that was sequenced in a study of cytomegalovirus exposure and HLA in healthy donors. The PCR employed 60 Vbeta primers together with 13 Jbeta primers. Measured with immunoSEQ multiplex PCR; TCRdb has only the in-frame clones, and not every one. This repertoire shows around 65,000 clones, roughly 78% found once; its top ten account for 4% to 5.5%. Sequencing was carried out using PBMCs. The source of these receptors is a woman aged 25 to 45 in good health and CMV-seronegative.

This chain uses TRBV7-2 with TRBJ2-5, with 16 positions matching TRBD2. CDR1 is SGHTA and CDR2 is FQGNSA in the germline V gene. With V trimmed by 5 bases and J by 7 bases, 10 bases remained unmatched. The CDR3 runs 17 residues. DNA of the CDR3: TGTGCCAGCAGCCCCCCGGGACTAGCGGGGGGGTGGGGGACCCAGTACTTC. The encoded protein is CASSPPGLAGGWGTQYF.

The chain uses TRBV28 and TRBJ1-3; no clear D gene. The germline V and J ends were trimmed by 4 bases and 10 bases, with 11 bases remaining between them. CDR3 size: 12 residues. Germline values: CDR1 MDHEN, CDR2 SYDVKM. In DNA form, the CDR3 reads TGTGCCAGCAGTTCGGAGGTGAGGACCATATATTTT. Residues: CASSSEVRTIYF. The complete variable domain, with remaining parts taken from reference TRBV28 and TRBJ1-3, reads DVKVTQSSRYLVKRTGEKVFLECVQDMDHENMFWYRQDPGLGLRLIYFSYDVKMKEKGDIPEGYSVSREKKERFSLILESASTNQTSMYLCASSSEVRTIYFGEGSWLTVV.

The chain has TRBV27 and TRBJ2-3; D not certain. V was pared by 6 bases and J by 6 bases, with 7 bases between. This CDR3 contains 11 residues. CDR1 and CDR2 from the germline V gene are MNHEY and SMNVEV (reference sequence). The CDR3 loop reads CASRRADTQYF. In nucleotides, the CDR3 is TGTGCCAGCAGAAGAGCGGATACGCAGTATTTT.

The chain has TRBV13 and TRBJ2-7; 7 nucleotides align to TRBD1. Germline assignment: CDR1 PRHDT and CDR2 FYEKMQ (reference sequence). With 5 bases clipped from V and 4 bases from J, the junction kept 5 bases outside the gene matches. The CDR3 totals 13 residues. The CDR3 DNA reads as TGTGCCAGCAGCCAGGGACAGAGTTACGAGCAGTACTTC. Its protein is CASSQGQSYEQYF.

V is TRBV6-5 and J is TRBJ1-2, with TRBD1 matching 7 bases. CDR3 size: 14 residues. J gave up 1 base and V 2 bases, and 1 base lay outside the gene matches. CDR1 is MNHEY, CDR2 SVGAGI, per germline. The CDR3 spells CASSYNRGNYGYTF. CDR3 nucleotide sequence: TGTGCCAGCAGTTACAACAGGGGTAACTATGGCTACACCTTC.

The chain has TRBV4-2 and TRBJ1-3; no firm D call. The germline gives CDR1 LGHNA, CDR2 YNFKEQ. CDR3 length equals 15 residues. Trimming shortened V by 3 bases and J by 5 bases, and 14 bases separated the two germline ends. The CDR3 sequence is CASSQVWEQRNTIYF. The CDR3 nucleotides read TGTGCCAGCAGCCAGGTTTGGGAGCAGCGAAACACCATATATTTT.

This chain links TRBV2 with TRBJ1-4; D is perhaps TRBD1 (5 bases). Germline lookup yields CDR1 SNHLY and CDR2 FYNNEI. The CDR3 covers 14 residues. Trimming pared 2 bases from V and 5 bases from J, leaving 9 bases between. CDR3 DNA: TGTGCCAGCAGTGAATCAGGGATAAATGAAAAACTGTTTTTT. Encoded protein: CASSESGINEKLFF.

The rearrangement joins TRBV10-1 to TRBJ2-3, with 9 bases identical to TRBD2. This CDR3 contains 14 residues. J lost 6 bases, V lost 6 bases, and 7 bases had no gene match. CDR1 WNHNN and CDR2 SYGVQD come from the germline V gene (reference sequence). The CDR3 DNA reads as TGCGCCAGCAGCCGCGGGGGGGATATGGATACGCAGTATTTT. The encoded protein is CASSRGGDMDTQYF.